The present entry profiles one TCR beta chain with its context. Its specificity is not known. The time point: pre-sensitization, week 0. Stated treatment: therapeutic diphenylcyclopropenone sensitization with weekly scalp DPC. Losses at the gene ends were 5 bases for V and 6 bases for J; bases not matched to a gene: 17. This CDR3 has 20 residues. The sample is drawn from a study of human T cells and chemical hapten exposure. Whole-study results and caveats: Expanded TCR counts at PT1 were positively correlated with the patch test score.

Individual cDNA molecules had unique molecular identifiers attached to them by the library. TCRdb re-analysed the RACE reads in MiXCR, keeping a single row per CDR3 protein. Here the sample spans 180,000 or so distinct CDR3 sequences, around 30% being singletons. This clonotype was obtained from a woman aged 25 to 39 with alopecia areata. Some clones in this sample may be carry-over from other donors' samples. This chain links TRBV12-3 or TRBV12-4 with TRBJ2-2; 14 bases are a match to TRBD2. The sequenced sample was whole blood, obtained in connection with sensitization to the hapten diphenylcyclopropenone (DPC). CDR3 loop: CASSETGTSGSSGVAGELFF. DNA for the CDR3: TGTGCCAGCAGTGAAACCGGGACTAGCGGGAGTAGTGGCGTTGCCGGGGAGCTGTTTTTT.